This T cell receptor beta chain was documented in a study of OX40 agonist ivuxolimab in advanced cancers. Study context: Of the patients, three showed partial responses, one with hepatocellular carcinoma and two with cutaneous melanoma.

The V segment lost 8 bases and the J segment 5 bases; nucleotides outside the gene matches: 10. CDR3 length: 15 amino acids. Germline assignment: CDR1 MGHDK and CDR2 SYGVNS. Data came from immunoSEQ multiplex PCR; TCRdb stores just in-frame clones and leaves some out. The data show 60,000 to 100,000 clones, with over 70% seen just once and approximately 0.54% held by the top ten. A remark on this clone: The antigen remains undetermined.

Study-wide results and caveats: On average, a greater number of expanded clones characterised CD8+ T cells relative to CD4+. Normalized T-cell clonal expansion was also low in some nonresponders.

This chain links TRBV25-1 with TRBJ2-5, with 11 bases fitting TRBD1. This TCR was sampled from an adult with an advanced solid tumor such as melanoma, head and neck, liver or kidney cancer. The sequences come from CD4+ or CD8+ T cells sorted from blood, collected in a trial of the OX40 agonist ivuxolimab. The CDR3 spells CASGGRTGGMETQYF. The CDR3 bases are TGTGCCAGCGGGGGAAGGACAGGGGGCATGGAGACCCAGTACTTC.